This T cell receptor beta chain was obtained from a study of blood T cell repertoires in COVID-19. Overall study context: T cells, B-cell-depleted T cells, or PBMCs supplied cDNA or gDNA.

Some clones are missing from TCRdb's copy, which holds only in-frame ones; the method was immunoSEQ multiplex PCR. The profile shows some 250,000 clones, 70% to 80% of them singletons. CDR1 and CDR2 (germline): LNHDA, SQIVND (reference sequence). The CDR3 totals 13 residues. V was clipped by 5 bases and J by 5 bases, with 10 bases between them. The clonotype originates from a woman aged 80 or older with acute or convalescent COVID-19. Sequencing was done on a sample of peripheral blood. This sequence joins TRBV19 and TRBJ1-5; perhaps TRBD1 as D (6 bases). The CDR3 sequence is CASSEGVYQPQHF. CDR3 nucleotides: TGTGCCAGTAGTGAGGGGGTTTATCAGCCCCAGCATTTT.